The present T cell receptor (beta chain) was sequenced within a study of cytomegalovirus exposure and HLA in healthy donors. General observations from the study: The majority of TCR sequences were rare, yet some public TCRs appeared in many donors. Reported results showed that the classifier diagnosed cytomegalovirus status with high specificity and sensitivity.

At the time of sampling, donors were nominally healthy, though unrecorded immune exposures were likely. On this clone: What it binds is unknown.

PCR used 60 Vbeta primers and 13 Jbeta primers. Here immunoSEQ multiplex PCR was the method, and the copy in TCRdb shows in-frame clones only, minus some. This table has 100,000 to 150,000 clones, 80% appearing once. The source is a female donor in good health and CMV-seronegative. What was sequenced was PBMCs.

The CDR3 spells CASSEGSGSSSYNEQFF. CDR3 nucleotides: TGCGCCAGCAGTGAGGGTAGCGGGTCCAGCTCCTACAATGAGCAGTTCTTC. The chain has TRBV10-1 and TRBJ2-1; 7 bases fit TRBD2. V shed 2 bases, J shed 0 bases, and the junction held 7 bases outside the gene matches. Germline V gene sequence: CDR1 WNHNN, CDR2 SYGVQD (reference sequence). The CDR3 extends over 17 amino acids.